The 21 T cell receptor beta chains presented below share a single source sample, sequenced in a study of response to subunit inactivated influenza vaccine. A single record per CDR3 protein comes from TCRdb applying MiXCR to the RT-PCR reads. The sample records over 150,000 distinct CDR3 sequences, about 10% being singletons. Source: non-naive T cells sorted from PBMCs, taken on the day of vaccination. These TCRs come from a man in his fifties who received an inactivated influenza vaccine.

This clonotype was counted many times. V and J are TRBV27 and TRBJ2-5; D possibly matches TRBD1 or TRBD2 (6 bases each). V was clipped by 4 bases and J by 4 bases, with 19 bases between them. CDR1 is MNHEY and CDR2 is SMNVEV in the germline V gene (reference sequence). The CDR3 sequence is 16 residues long. The CDR3 sequence: CASSSRWGAPGETQYF. CDR3 nucleotide sequence: TGTGCCAGCAGTTCCCGGTGGGGGGCTCCAGGAGAGACCCAGTACTTC.

The chain has TRBV5-5 and TRBJ2-2; 9 bases agree with TRBD2. Germline CDR1 SGHKS, CDR2 YYEKEE (reference sequence). The CDR3 has 16 residues. J lost 7 bases, V lost 3 bases, and 10 bases had no gene match. In nucleotides, the CDR3 is TGTGCCAGCAGCTGGAATCGCGGGAGGGCCAACGGGGAGCTGTTTTTT. Protein product: CASSWNRGRANGELFF.

This clonotype has at least ten counts. V usage is TRBV9 and J usage is TRBJ2-1, with TRBD2 as a possible D gene (5 bases). The germline V and J ends were trimmed by 0 bases and 10 bases, with 17 bases remaining between them. CDR3 length: 15 amino acids. Germline V CDR1 and CDR2: SGDLS, YYNGEE. This CDR3 reads CASSVGGSSYPEQFF. For the CDR3, the DNA is TGTGCCAGCAGCGTAGGTGGGAGCTCCTATCCCGAGCAGTTCTTC.

This clonotype came up a few times. V and J are TRBV12-3 or TRBV12-4 and TRBJ1-1; 9 bases are a match to TRBD1. The V and J ends lost 6 bases and 4 bases, in that order; junction bases with no gene match: 9. The CDR3 sequence is 15 residues long. Here the CDR3 DNA reads TGTGCCAGCAGGAGGGACAGGGTCGGTTTCACTGAAGCTTTCTTT. It translates to CASRRDRVGFTEAFF.

The J gene is TRBJ2-2, the V gene TRBV19; D is possibly TRBD2 (5 bases). CDR3 size: 13 residues. Germline CDR1 and CDR2: LNHDA and SQIVND (reference sequence). V lost 4 bases, J lost 3 bases, and 6 bases lay in between. The CDR3 coding sequence is TGTGCCAGTAGTACCGGGGACACCGGGGAGCTGTTTTTT. Protein product: CASSTGDTGELFF.

This clonotype was seen a handful of times. This chain uses TRBV6-5 with TRBJ1-2, with D possibly TRBD1 on 5 matching bases. This CDR3 comprises 15 residues. V lost 0 bases and J 5 bases, leaving 13 bases between the germline ends. The germline CDR1 and CDR2 sequences are MNHEY and SVGAGI. CDR3 amino acids: CASSYSTPGAYGYTF. The CDR3 DNA sequence: TGTGCCAGCAGTTACTCAACCCCTGGGGCTTATGGCTACACCTTC.

This clonotype has just a few counts. V usage is TRBV9 and J usage is TRBJ1-4, with a weak D call TRBD1 (5 bases). CDR3 length: 16 residues. The V gene lost 0 bases and the J gene lost 5 bases, with 14 bases spanning the gap. Germline V gives CDR1 SGDLS, CDR2 YYNGEE. The CDR3 loop reads CASSVGVDSFNEKLFF. Written as DNA, the CDR3 is TGTGCCAGCAGCGTAGGGGTCGACAGCTTCAATGAAAAACTGTTTTTT.

This clonotype was seen more than once but under ten times. This rearrangement joins TRBV7-2 to TRBJ2-7; the D is unclear. From germline, CDR1 is SGHTA and CDR2 FQGNSA. Trimming removed 0 bases at V and 8 bases at J, with 8 bases between. The CDR3 consists of 12 residues. The CDR3 loop reads CASSLAPTQQYF. The CDR3 nucleotides are TGTGCCAGCAGCTTAGCTCCCACCCAGCAGTACTTC.

The chain has TRBV15 and TRBJ2-2; possible D gene TRBD1, 6 bases. Germline values: CDR1 LNHNV, CDR2 YYDKDF (reference sequence). The ends were cut back, 3 bases at V and 4 bases at J, with 9 bases in the middle. The CDR3 is made up of 14 amino acids. The CDR3 DNA reads TGTGCCACCAGCAGTCAGGGGTTCACCGGGGAGCTGTTTTTT. Its translation: CATSSQGFTGELFF. Filled out from reference TRBV15 and TRBJ2-2, the complete variable domain reads DAMVIQNPRYQVTQFGKPVTLSCSQTLNHNVMYWYQQKSSQAPKLLFHYYDKDFNNEADTPDNFQSRRPNTSFCFLDIRSPGLGDTAMYLCATSSQGFTGELFFGEGSRLTVL.

The chain joins TRBV6-2 or TRBV6-3 to TRBJ2-7; no firm D call. V shed 11 bases and J shed 2 bases, with 16 bases lying between them. The CDR3 covers 13 residues. Germline assignment: CDR1 MNHEY and CDR2 SVGEGT. For the CDR3, the DNA is TGTGCCTCCTCCGATCGTTTGACCTACGAGCAGTACTTC. This encodes CASSDRLTYEQYF.

This clonotype was observed at least ten times. The J gene is TRBJ2-3, the V gene TRBV20-1, with TRBD2 identical over 12 bases. J lost 0 bases, V lost 6 bases, and 7 bases had no gene match. From germline, CDR1 is DFQATT and CDR2 SNEGSKA (reference sequence). This CDR3 contains 16 residues. CDR3 bases: TGCAGTGCGGGGACTAGCGGGTACTCTAGCACAGATACGCAGTATTTT. The encoded protein is CSAGTSGYSSTDTQYF.

The J gene is TRBJ1-2, the V gene TRBV2, with D possibly being TRBD1 (5 bases). The germline gives CDR1 SNHLY, CDR2 FYNNEI. This CDR3 comprises 12 residues. This chain's CDR3 is CVTFDSHYGYTF. CDR3 nucleotides: TGTGTCACCTTCGACAGCCACTATGGCTACACCTTC.

This clonotype has a count of ten or more. The chain has TRBV12-3 or TRBV12-4 and TRBJ2-5, with D unresolved. The CDR3 consists of 13 residues. V gave up 5 bases and J gave up 5 bases, with 12 bases separating them. CDR3 residues: CASSPTWRETQYF. CDR3 coding DNA: TGTGCCAGCAGTCCAACTTGGCGGGAGACCCAGTACTTC.

This clonotype was counted between two and nine times. The V call is TRBV7-9, the J call TRBJ2-6; D is tentatively TRBD1 or TRBD2 (5 bases each). Germline V gene sequence: CDR1 SEHNR, CDR2 FQNEAQ (reference sequence). CDR3 size: 16 residues. V dropped 5 bases and J dropped 0 bases, with 11 bases sitting between them. The CDR3 nucleotides are TGTGCCAGCAGCCAAGCAGGGAGCTCTGGGGCCAACGTCCTGACTTTC. It yields the protein CASSQAGSSGANVLTF.

This clonotype was seen many times. The chain is built from TRBV13 and TRBJ2-3; 9 bases match TRBD1. The ends lost 5 bases at V and 6 bases at J; junction bases unmatched: 12. There are 16 residues in the CDR3. Looked up from germline, CDR1 is PRHDT and CDR2 is FYEKMQ (reference sequence). CDR3 bases: TGTGCCAGCAGCCAAGGAGAGGGACAGGGTAGGGATACGCAGTATTTT. Translating gives CASSQGEGQGRDTQYF.

There are a few counts of this clonotype. The V gene is TRBV5-6, the J gene TRBJ2-7, with D possibly matching TRBD2 (5 bases). The CDR3 is 14 residues long. Trimming shortened V by 1 base and J by 0 bases, and 8 bases separated the two germline ends. CDR1 SGHDT and CDR2 YYEEEE come from the germline V gene. In DNA, the CDR3 is TGTGCCAGCAGCTTGAGCGGAATCTCCTACGAGCAGTACTTC. Its protein product is CASSLSGISYEQYF.

The V call is TRBV4-3, the J call TRBJ2-3, with TRBD1 identical over 7 bases. J lost 3 bases, V lost 4 bases, and 10 bases had no gene match. CDR3 length: 16 amino acids. The V gene's germline CDR1 is LGHNA and CDR2 YSLEER. The CDR3 is CASSREPGQPTDTQYF. The CDR3, as DNA: TGCGCCAGCAGCCGTGAGCCGGGACAGCCGACAGATACGCAGTATTTT.

This clonotype was recorded many times. J is TRBJ2-3 and V is TRBV29-1; D might be TRBD2 (7 bases). V shed 4 bases and J shed 4 bases, with 15 bases lying between them. This CDR3 is built from 14 residues. Germline V gene data show CDR1 as SQVTM and CDR2 as ANQGSEA. The DNA for the CDR3 is TGCAGCGTTGTTGCGGGGGCGCGGGCAGATACGCAGTATTTT. It is translated as CSVVAGARADTQYF.

The rearrangement links TRBV27 to TRBJ2-7; 10 nucleotides line up with TRBD2. Trimming at V came to 1 base and at J to 7 bases, leaving 16 bases not matched to a gene. Germline V gives CDR1 MNHEY, CDR2 SMNVEV (reference sequence). The CDR3 totals 18 residues. CDR3 nucleotide sequence: TGTGCCAGCAGTTTATTCGGTCTAGCGGGAGAGGGGCACTGGGAGCAGTACTTC. This translates into CASSLFGLAGEGHWEQYF.

This clonotype was found many times. This rearrangement joins TRBV12-3 or TRBV12-4 to TRBJ1-1; maybe TRBD1 (5 bases). The CDR3 runs 14 residues. Trimming pared 7 bases from V and 0 bases from J, leaving 12 bases between. The chain's CDR3 is CASTYQGVNTEAFF. CDR3 DNA: TGTGCCAGCACCTATCAGGGTGTGAACACTGAAGCTTTCTTT.

This clonotype was counted only a few times. The rearrangement links TRBV4-1 to TRBJ2-7, with 12 bases fitting TRBD1. Looked up from germline, CDR1 is MGHRA and CDR2 is YSYEKL. Trimming took 2 bases from V and 7 from J; bases not matched to a gene: 6. The CDR3 sequence is 15 residues long. CDR3 nucleotide sequence: TGCGCCAGCAGCCAACCGGGACAGGGGGCTGAGGAGCAGTACTTC. It specifies CASSQPGQGAEEQYF.